This T cell receptor beta chain derives from a study of response to subunit inactivated influenza vaccine. TCRdb passed the RT-PCR reads through MiXCR, listing each CDR3 protein once. The sample contains 500,000 to 550,000 distinct CDR3 sequences, 6% to 9% of which appear only once. The trim removed 0 bases at V and 2 bases at J, leaving 12 bases unmatched. The CDR3 is 18 residues long. CDR1 and CDR2 from the germline V gene are SGHRS and YFSETQ. This clonotype was seen only a few times. The antigen is not known. Study-level results: Few new T cells, the authors suggested, are recruited by each seasonal influenza vaccination.

The material sequenced was PBMCs from blood, taken less than 30 months after vaccination. The clonotype was recovered from a man aged 50 to 69 who received an inactivated influenza vaccine. The rearrangement links TRBV5-1 to TRBJ2-5; 8 nucleotides align to TRBD1. This chain's CDR3 is CASSLGWSTGQEQETQYF. For the CDR3, the DNA is TGCGCCAGCAGCTTGGGTTGGAGCACGGGACAGGAGCAAGAGACCCAGTACTTC.